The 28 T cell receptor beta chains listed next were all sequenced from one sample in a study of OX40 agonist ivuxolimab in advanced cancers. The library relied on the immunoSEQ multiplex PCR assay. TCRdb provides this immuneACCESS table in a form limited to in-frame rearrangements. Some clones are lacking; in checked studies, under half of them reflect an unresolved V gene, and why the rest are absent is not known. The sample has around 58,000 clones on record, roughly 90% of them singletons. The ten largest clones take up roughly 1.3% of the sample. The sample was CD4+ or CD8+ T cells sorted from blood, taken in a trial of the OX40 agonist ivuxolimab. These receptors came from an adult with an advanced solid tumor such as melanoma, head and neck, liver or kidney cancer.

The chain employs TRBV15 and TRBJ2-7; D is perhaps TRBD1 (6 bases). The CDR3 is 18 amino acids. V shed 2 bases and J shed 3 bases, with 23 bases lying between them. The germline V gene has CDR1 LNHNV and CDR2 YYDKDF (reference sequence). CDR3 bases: TGTGCCACCAGCAGAAAGGTTTCAACACTGGGGACATACTACGAGCAGTACTTC. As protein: CATSRKVSTLGTYYEQYF.

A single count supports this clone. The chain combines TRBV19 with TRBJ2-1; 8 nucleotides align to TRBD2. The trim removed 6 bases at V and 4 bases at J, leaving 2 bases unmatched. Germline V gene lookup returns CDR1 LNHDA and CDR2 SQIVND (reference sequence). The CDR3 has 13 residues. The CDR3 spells CASRTSAYNEQFF. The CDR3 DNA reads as TGTGCCAGTAGGACTAGCGCGTACAATGAGCAGTTCTTC.

The CDR3 reads CASSERLAAYEQFF. CDR3 sequence (DNA): TGTGCCAGCAGCGAAAGACTAGCCGCCTATGAGCAGTTCTTC. This chain links TRBV11-1 with TRBJ2-1, with 7 bases identical to TRBD2. The CDR3 runs to 14 residues. The junction had 9 bases not matched to a gene; V was cut back by 5 bases and J by 8 bases. CDR1 and CDR2 (germline): SGHAT, FQDESV (reference sequence).

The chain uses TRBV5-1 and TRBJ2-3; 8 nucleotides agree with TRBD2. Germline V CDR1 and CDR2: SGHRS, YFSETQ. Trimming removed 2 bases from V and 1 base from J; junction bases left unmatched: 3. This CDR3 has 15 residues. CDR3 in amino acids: CASSFDGRGTDTQYF. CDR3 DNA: TGCGCCAGCAGCTTCGACGGGAGGGGCACAGATACGCAGTATTTT.

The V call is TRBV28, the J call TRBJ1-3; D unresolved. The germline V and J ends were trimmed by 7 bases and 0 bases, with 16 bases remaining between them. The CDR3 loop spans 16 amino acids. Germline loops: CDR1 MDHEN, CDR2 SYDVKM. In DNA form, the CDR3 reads TGTGCCAGCATCCGCGTGAGACCGAACTCTGGAAACACCATATATTTT. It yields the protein CASIRVRPNSGNTIYF.

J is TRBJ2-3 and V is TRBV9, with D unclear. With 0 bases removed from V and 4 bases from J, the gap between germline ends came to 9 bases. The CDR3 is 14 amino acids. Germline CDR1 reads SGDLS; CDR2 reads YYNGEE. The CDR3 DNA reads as TGTGCCAGCAGCGTAGAGTGGAAGGCAGATACGCAGTATTTT. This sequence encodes CASSVEWKADTQYF.

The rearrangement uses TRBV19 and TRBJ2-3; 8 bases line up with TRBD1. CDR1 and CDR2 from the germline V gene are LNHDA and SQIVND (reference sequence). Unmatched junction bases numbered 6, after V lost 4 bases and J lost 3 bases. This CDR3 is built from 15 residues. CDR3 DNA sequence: TGTGCCAGTAGTAACGGACAGGGCGGTACAGATACGCAGTATTTT. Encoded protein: CASSNGQGGTDTQYF.

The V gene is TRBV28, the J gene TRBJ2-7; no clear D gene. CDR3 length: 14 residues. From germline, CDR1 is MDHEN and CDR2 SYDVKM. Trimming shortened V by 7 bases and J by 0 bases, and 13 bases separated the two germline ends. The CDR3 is CASNSRRGSYEQYF. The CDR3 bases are TGTGCCAGCAACTCCCGGCGAGGCTCCTACGAGCAGTACTTC.

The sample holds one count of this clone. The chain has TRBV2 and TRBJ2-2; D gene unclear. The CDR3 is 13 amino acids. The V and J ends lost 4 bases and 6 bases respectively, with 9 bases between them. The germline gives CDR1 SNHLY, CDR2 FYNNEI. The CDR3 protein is CASSATWSGELFF. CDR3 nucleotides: TGTGCCAGCAGTGCTACCTGGTCCGGGGAGCTGTTTTTT.

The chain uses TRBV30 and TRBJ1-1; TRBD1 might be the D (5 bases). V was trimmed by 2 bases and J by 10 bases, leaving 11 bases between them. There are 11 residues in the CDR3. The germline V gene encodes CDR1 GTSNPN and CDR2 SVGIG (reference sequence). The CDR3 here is CAWSLGTRAFF. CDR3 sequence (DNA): TGTGCCTGGAGTCTGGGGACGAGAGCTTTCTTT.

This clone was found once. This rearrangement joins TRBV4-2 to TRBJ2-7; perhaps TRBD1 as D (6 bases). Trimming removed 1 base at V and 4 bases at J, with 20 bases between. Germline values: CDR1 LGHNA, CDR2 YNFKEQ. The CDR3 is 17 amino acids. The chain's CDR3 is CASSQVRSGAGAYEQYF. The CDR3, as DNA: TGTGCCAGCAGCCAAGTTAGGTCAGGGGCCGGGGCGTACGAGCAGTACTTC.

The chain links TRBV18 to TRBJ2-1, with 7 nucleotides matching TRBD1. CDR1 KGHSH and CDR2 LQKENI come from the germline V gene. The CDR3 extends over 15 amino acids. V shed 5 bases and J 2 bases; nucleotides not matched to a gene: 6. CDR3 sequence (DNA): TGTGCCAGCTCAAGGGACAGCCTAGCCTACAATGAGCAGTTCTTC. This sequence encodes CASSRDSLAYNEQFF.

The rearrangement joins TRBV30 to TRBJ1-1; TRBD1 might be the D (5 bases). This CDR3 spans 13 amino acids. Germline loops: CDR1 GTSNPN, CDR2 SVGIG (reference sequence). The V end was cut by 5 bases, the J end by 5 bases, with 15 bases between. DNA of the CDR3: TGTGCCTGGGCAAAGAAGAGGGGAACTGAAGCTTTCTTT. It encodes CAWAKKRGTEAFF. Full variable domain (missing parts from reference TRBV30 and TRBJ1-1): SQTIHQWPATLVQPVGSPLSLECTVEGTSNPNLYWYRQAAGRGLQLLFYSVGIGQISSEVPQNLSASRPQDRQFILSSKKLLLSDSGFYLCAWAKKRGTEAFFGQGTRLTVV.

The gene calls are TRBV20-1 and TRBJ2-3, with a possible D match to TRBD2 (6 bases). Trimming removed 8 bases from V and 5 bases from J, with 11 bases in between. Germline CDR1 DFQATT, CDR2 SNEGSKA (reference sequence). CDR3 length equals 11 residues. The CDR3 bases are TGCAGTTGGCGGGGCGGAGATACGCAGTATTTT. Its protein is CSWRGGDTQYF.

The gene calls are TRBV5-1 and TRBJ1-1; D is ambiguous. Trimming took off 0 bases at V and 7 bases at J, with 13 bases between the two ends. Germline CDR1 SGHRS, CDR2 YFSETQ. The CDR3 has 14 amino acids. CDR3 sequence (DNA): TGCGCCAGCAGCTTGGGGATGGGTGCCCTTGAAGCTTTCTTT. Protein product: CASSLGMGALEAFF.

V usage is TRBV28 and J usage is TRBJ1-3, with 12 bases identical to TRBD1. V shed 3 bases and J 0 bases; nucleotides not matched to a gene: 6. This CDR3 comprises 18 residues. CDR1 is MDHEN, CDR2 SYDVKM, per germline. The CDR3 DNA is TGTGCCAGCAGTTTCGGGACAGGGGGCCCTCTCTCTGGAAACACCATATATTTT. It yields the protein CASSFGTGGPLSGNTIYF.

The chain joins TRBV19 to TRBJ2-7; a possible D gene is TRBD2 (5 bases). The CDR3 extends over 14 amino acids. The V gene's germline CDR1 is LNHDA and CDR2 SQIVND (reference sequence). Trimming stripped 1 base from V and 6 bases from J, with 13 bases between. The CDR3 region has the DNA TGTGCCAGTAGTATAGGTCGGGTCGCGGGCGAGCAGTACTTC. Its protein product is CASSIGRVAGEQYF.

CDR3: CASSVGHMNTGELFF. CDR3 DNA sequence: TGTGCCAGCAGCGTGGGACACATGAACACCGGGGAGCTGTTTTTT. The chain couples TRBV7-3 to TRBJ2-2; D possibly corresponds to TRBD1 (6 bases). The ends were cut back, 5 bases at V and 1 base at J, with 11 bases in the middle. The CDR3 has 15 residues. CDR1 is SGHTA, CDR2 FQGTGA, per germline.

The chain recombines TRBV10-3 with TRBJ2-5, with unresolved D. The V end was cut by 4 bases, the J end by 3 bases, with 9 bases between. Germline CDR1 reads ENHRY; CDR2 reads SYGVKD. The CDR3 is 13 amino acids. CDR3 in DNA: TGTGCCATCAGTGGTGGGTGGAAAGAGACCCAGTACTTC. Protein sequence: CAISGGWKETQYF.

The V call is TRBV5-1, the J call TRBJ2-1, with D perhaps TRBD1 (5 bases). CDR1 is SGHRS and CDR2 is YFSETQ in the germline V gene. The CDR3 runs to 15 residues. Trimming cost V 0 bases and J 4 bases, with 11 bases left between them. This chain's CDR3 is CASSLAKGSYNEQFF. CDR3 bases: TGCGCCAGCAGCTTGGCCAAGGGGTCGTACAATGAGCAGTTCTTC.

The CDR3 region has the DNA TGTGCCAGCAGCTTAAGGGGACAAGGGACGACAGATACGCAGTATTTT. Residues: CASSLRGQGTTDTQYF. J is TRBJ2-3 and V is TRBV7-3; D might be TRBD1 (6 bases). CDR1 is SGHTA and CDR2 is FQGTGA in the germline V gene. CDR3 size: 16 residues. The V and J ends lost 1 base and 3 bases respectively, with 14 bases between them.

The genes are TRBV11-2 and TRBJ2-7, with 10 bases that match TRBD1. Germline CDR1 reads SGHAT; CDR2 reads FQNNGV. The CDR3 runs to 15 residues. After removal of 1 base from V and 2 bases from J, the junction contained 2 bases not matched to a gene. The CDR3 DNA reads TGTGCCAGCAGCTTAGGGGGACAGGGGCCCTACGAGCAGTACTTC. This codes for CASSLGGQGPYEQYF.

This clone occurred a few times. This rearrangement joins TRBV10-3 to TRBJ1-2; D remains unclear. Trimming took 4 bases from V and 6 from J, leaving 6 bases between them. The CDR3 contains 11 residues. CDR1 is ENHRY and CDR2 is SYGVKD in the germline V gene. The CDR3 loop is CAISGPDGYTF. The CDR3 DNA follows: TGTGCCATCAGTGGTCCAGATGGCTACACCTTC.

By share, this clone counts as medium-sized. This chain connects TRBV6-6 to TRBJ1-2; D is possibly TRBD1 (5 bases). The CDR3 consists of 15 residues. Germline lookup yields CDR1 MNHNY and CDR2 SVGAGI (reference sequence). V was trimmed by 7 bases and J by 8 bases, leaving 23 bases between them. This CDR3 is CASTNPTGTTWGYTF. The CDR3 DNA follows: TGTGCCAGCACAAACCCTACCGGGACCACGTGGGGCTACACCTTC.

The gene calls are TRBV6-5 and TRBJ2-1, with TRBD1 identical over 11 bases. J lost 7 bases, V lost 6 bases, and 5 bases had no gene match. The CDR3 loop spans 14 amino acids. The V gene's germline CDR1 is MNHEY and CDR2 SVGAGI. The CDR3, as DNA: TGTGCCAGCAGCGGACAGGGGGCCGTAAATGAGCAGTTCTTC. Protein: CASSGQGAVNEQFF.

For the CDR3, the DNA is TGTGCCAGCAGGAATAGCGGGAGAAAAGAGACCCAGTACTTC. As protein: CASRNSGRKETQYF. The J gene is TRBJ2-5, the V gene TRBV2, with 9 bases that match TRBD2. The CDR3 is made up of 14 amino acids. J gave up 3 bases and V 6 bases, and 5 bases lay outside the gene matches. CDR1 and CDR2 (germline): SNHLY, FYNNEI.

Here the CDR3 reads CASSMDYNEQFF. The DNA for the CDR3 is TGTGCCAGTAGTATGGACTATAATGAGCAGTTCTTC. The chain carries TRBV19 and TRBJ2-1; tentatively, D is TRBD2 (6 bases). V lost 3 bases and J lost 7, with 7 bases in between. This CDR3 has 12 amino acids. Germline V lookup: CDR1 LNHDA, CDR2 SQIVND (reference sequence).

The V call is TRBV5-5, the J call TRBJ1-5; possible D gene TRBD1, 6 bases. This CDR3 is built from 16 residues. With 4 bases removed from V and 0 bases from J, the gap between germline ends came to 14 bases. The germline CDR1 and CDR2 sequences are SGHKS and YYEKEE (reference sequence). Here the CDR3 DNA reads TGTGCCAGCAGCCGGACAGAGCTAATTAGCAATCAGCCCCAGCATTTT. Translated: CASSRTELISNQPQHF. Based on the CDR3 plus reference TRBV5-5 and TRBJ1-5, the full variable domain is DAGVTQSPTHLIKTRGQQVTLRCSPISGHKSVSWYQQVLGQGPQFIFQYYEKEERGRGNFPDRFSARQFPNYSSELNVNALLLGDSALYLCASSRTELISNQPQHFGDGTRLSIL.